This T cell receptor beta chain stems from a study of blood T cells in healthy people across ages. The wider study: Per two T cells, about one barcoded beta molecule was captured through template switching.

Trimming pared 2 bases from V and 7 bases from J, leaving 9 bases between. CDR1 and CDR2 (germline): SNHLY, FYNNEI. This CDR3 is 14 amino acids long. Overall study findings and caveats: Roughly linear age-related decline in beta diversity appeared, significant by age approximately 41. Aged donors had fewer naive CD4+ cells and lower diversity than long-lived donors.

Primed by a sample-barcoded 5' primer and a J-beta primer mix, a second PCR proceeded for about 7 to 11 cycles. Each CDR3 protein gets one entry after TCRdb re-called the 5' RACE reads with MiXCR. The data show hundreds of thousands of distinct CDR3 sequences, with about 48% seen just once and 13% held by the top ten. Extractions gave at least 6 micrograms of total RNA per sample. In the case of this clonotype: Antigen unknown.

The TCR was taken from a man aged 25-45 years in good health. Sample: blood. J is TRBJ1-6 and V is TRBV2; D not resolved. Here the CDR3 reads CASSEPATNSPLHF. CDR3 in DNA: TGTGCCAGCAGTGAACCAGCTACGAATTCACCCCTCCACTTT.